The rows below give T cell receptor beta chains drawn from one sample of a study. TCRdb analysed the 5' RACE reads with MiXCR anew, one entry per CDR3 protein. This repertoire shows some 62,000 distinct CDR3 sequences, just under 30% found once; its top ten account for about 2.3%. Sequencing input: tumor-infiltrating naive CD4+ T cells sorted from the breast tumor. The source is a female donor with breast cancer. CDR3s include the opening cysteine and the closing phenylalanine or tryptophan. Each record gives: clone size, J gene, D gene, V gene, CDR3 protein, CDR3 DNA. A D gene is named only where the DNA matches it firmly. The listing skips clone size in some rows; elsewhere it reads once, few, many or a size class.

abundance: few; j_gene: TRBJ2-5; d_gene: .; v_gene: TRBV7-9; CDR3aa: CASSQILSSNETQYF; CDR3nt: TGTGCCAGCAGCCAAATCCTTTCTAGCAATGAGACCCAGTACTTC
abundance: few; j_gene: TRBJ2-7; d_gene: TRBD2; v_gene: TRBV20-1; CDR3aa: CSASASGSYEQYF; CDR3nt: TGCAGTGCCAGCGCTAGCGGGTCCTACGAGCAGTACTTC
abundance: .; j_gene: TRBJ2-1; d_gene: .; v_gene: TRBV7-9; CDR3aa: CASSLASGLAGTYNEQFF; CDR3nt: TGTGCCAGCAGCTTAGCGAGTGGGTTGGCGGGCACCTACAATGAGCAGTTCTTC
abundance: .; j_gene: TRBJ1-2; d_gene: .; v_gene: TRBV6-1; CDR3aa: CASSAYGAEANYGYTF; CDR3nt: TGTGCCAGCAGCGCATATGGGGCTGAGGCTAACTATGGCTACACCTTC
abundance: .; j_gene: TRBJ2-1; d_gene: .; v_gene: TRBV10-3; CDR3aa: CASRGDNEQFF; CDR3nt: TGTGCCTCCAGGGGAGACAATGAGCAGTTCTTC
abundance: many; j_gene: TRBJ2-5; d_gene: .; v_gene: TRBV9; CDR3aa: CASSVGQEETQYF; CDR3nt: TGTGCCAGCAGCGTAGGACAGGAGGAGACCCAGTACTTC
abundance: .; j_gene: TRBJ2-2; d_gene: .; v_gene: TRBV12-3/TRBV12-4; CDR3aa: CASRYLEELFF; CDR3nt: TGTGCCAGCAGGTACCTAGAGGAGCTGTTTTTT
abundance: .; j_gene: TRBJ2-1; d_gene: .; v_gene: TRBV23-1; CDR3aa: CASSRRIKGYNEQFF; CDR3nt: TGCGCCAGCAGTCGTAGGATAAAGGGGTACAATGAGCAGTTCTTC
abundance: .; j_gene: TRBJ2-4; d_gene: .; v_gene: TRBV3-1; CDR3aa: CASSQDLDGPQYF; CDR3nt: TGTGCCAGCAGCCAAGATCTTGATGGGCCTCAGTACTTC
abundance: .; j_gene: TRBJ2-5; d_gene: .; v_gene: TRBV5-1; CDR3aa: CASSPGDYPLETQYF; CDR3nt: TGCGCCAGCAGCCCAGGGGACTACCCATTGGAGACCCAGTACTTC
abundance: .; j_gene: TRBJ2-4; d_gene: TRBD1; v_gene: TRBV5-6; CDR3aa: CASSFGQGEYIQYF; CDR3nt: TGTGCCAGCAGCTTCGGACAGGGGGAATACATTCAGTACTTC
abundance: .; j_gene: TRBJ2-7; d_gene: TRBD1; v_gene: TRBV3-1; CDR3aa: CASSLAGTVSYEQYF; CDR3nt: TGTGCCAGCAGCCTTGCCGGGACAGTCTCCTACGAGCAGTACTTC
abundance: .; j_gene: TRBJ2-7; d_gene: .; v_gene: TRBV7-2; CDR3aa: CASSRDPYEQYF; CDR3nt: TGTGCCAGCAGCCGGGACCCGTACGAGCAGTACTTC
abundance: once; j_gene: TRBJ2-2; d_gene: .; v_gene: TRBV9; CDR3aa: CASSALLDTGELFF; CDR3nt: TGTGCCAGCAGCGCGTTATTGGACACCGGGGAGCTGTTTTTT
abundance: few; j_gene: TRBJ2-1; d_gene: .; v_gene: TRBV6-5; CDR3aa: CASSTRVSANEQFF; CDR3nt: TGTGCCAGCAGCACTCGGGTTTCAGCGAATGAGCAGTTCTTC
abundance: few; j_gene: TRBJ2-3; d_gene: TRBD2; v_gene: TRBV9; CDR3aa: CASSVRGAGEDTQYF; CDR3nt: TGTGCCAGCAGCGTAAGGGGAGCGGGGGAAGATACGCAGTATTTT
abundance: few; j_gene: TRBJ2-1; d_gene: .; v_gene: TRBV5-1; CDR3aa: CASSLGHADNEQFF; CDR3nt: TGCGCCAGCAGCTTGGGTCACGCTGACAATGAGCAGTTCTTC
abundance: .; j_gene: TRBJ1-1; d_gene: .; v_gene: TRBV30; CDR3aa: CPTRDGRNTEAFF; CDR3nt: TGTCCAACCCGGGACGGTCGGAACACTGAAGCTTTCTTT
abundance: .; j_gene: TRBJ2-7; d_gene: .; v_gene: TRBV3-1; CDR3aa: CASSQGGLHPYEQYF; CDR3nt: TGTGCCAGCAGCCAAGGGGGCCTTCACCCCTACGAGCAGTACTTC
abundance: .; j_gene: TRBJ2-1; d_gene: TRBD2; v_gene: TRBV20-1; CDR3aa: CSASSHGRSEQFF; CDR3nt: TGCAGTGCTAGTTCCCACGGGAGGAGTGAGCAGTTCTTC
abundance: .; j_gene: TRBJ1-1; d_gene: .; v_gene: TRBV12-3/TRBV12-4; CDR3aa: CASRRETEAFF; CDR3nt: TGTGCCAGCAGGAGGGAGACTGAAGCTTTCTTT
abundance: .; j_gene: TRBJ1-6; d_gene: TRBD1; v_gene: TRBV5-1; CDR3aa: CASSLGQGKNSPLHF; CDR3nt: TGCGCCAGCAGCTTGGGACAGGGAAAAAATTCACCCCTCCACTTT
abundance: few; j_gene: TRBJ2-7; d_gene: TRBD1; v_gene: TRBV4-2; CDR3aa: CASSFGGQGLAEQYF; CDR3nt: TGTGCCAGCAGCTTCGGGGGACAGGGGTTGGCCGAGCAGTACTTC
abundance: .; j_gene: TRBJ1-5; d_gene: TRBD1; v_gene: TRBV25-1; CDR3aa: CASSDGTGFGGNQPQHF; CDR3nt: TGTGCCAGCAGTGACGGGACAGGGTTTGGTGGTAATCAGCCCCAGCATTTT
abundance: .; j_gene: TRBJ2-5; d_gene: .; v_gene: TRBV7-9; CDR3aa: CASSLEASKKTQYF; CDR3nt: TGTGCCAGCAGCTTAGAGGCTAGCAAGAAGACCCAGTACTTC
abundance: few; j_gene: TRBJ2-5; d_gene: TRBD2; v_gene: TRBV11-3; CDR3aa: CASSWTSGDQETQYF; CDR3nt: TGTGCCAGCAGCTGGACTAGCGGGGACCAAGAGACCCAGTACTTC
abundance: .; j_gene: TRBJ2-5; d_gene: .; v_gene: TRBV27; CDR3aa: CASRIRAPPQETQYF; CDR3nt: TGTGCCAGCAGGATACGAGCCCCCCCCCAAGAGACCCAGTACTTC
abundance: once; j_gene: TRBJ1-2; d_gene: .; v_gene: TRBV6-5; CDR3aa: CASNRGEGDGYTF; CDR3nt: TGTGCCAGCAATAGGGGCGAGGGGGATGGCTACACCTTC
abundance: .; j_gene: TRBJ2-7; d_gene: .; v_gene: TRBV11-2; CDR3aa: CASSLGWGTMPEQYF; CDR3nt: TGTGCCAGCAGCTTAGGGTGGGGAACCATGCCCGAGCAGTACTTC
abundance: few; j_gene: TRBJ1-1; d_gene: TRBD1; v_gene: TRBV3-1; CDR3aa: CASSRYGTGNEAFF; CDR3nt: TGTGCCAGCAGCCGCTATGGGACAGGGAATGAAGCTTTCTTT
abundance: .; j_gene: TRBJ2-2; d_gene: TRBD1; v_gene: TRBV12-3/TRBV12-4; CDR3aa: CASRSQDREGRELFF; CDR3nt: TGTGCCAGCAGATCTCAAGACAGGGAAGGGAGGGAGCTGTTTTTT
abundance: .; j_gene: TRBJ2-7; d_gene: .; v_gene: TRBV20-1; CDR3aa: CSASLDGTYEQYF; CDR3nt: TGCAGTGCTAGTTTGGACGGGACCTACGAGCAGTACTTC
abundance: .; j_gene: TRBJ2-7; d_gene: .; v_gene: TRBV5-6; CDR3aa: CASSLHGGAYEQYF; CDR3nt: TGTGCCAGCAGCTTGCACGGAGGTGCCTACGAGCAGTACTTC
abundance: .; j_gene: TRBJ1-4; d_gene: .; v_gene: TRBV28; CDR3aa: CASSRVEGGGKLFF; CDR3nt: TGTGCCAGCAGTAGGGTGGAGGGCGGTGGAAAACTGTTTTTT
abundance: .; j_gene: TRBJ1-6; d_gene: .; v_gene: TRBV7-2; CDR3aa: CASSLQGGSPLHF; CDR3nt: TGTGCCAGCAGCCTACAGGGTGGATCACCCCTCCACTTT
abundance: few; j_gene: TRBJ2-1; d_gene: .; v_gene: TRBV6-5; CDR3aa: CASSLRGKVGEQFF; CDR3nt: TGTGCCAGCAGCTTGCGCGGGAAGGTGGGTGAGCAGTTCTTC
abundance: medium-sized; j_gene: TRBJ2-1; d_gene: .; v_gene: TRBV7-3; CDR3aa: CASSKTGTRSYNEQFF; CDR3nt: TGTGCCAGCAGCAAAACCGGGACCCGCTCCTACAATGAGCAGTTCTTC
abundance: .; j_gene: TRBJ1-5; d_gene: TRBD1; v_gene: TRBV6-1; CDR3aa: CASSGDRVQHQHF; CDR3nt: TGTGCCAGCAGTGGTGACAGGGTGCAGCACCAGCATTTT
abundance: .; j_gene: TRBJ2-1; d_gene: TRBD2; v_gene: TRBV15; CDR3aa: CATSGDPVAGVYNEQFF; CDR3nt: TGTGCCACCAGCGGAGACCCCGTAGCGGGAGTATACAATGAGCAGTTCTTC
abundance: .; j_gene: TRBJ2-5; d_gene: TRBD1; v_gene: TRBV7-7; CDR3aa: CASSRDSGETQYF; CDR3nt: TGTGCTAGCAGCCGGGACAGTGGGGAGACCCAGTACTTC
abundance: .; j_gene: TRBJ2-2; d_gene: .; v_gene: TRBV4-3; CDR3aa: CASSQDPGMTGELFF; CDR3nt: TGCGCCAGCAGCCAAGACCCGGGGATGACCGGGGAGCTGTTTTTT
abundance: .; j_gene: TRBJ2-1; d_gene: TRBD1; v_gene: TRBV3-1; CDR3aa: CASSHSGDRGLYNEQFF; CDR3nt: TGTGCCAGCAGCCATAGTGGGGACAGGGGACTATACAATGAGCAGTTCTTC
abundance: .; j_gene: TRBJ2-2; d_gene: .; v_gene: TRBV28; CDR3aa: CASTSAGLSSGELFF; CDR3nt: TGTGCCAGCACCTCCGCGGGGCTATCATCCGGGGAGCTGTTTTTT
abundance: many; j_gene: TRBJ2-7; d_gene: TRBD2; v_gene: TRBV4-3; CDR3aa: CASSQIAGSYEQYF; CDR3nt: TGCGCCAGCAGCCAGATAGCGGGAAGCTACGAGCAGTACTTC
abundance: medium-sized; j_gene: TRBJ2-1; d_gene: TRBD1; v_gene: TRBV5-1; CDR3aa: CASSLQTGAVNNEQFF; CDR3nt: TGCGCCAGCAGCCTCCAGACAGGGGCCGTCAACAATGAGCAGTTCTTC
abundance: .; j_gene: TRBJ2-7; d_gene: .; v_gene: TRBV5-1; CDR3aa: CASSLLGTASYEQYF; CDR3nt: TGCGCCAGCAGCCTACTCGGGACGGCCTCCTACGAGCAGTACTTC
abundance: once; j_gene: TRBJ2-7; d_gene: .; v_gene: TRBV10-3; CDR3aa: CAVSDSGDRGYEQYF; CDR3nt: TGTGCCGTCAGTGATTCGGGGGACCGCGGCTACGAGCAGTACTTC
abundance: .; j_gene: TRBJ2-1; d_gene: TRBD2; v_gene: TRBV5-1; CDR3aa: CAGSLLSGGFNEQFF; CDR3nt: TGCGCCGGCAGCTTGTTGTCGGGAGGATTCAATGAGCAGTTCTTC
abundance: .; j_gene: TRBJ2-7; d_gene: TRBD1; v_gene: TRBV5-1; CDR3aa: CAGSLVGQGAERQYF; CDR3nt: TGCGCCGGCAGCTTGGTGGGACAGGGGGCGGAAAGGCAGTACTTC
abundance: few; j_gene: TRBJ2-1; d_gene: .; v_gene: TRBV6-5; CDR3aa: CASSYDSASYNEQFF; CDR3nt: TGTGCCAGCAGTTACGATAGCGCCTCCTACAATGAGCAGTTCTTC